The rows below give T cell receptor beta chains drawn from one sample of a study of T cell changes during pregnancy in multiple sclerosis. Clones were sequenced by immunoSEQ multiplex PCR, and TCRdb holds only the in-frame ones, with some missing. The sample comprises tens of thousands of clones, approximately 92% of which are singletons, and 5% to 6% rests with the top ten. The material sequenced was CD8+ T cells from peripheral blood mononuclear cells, taken before pregnancy. The receptor source for this set is a female donor with multiple sclerosis, enrolled in a pregnancy study. The CDR3 runs from the conserved cysteine through the conserved F or W. Fields, in order: D gene, clone size, V gene, J gene, CDR3 DNA, CDR3 protein. The D gene is left open where the match is weak. Expanded clones are given a class, and other clones once, few, many or no size at all.

TRBD2,once,TRBV14,TRBJ2-7,TGTGCCAGCAGCCAAGACCTCTTCGATGACGGGGGGTTCTACGAGCAGTACTTC,CASSQDLFDDGGFYEQYF
.,.,TRBV6-6,TRBJ2-7,TGTGCCAGCAGTTACTCAACGGCGGGATCGAACGAGCAGTACTTC,CASSYSTAGSNEQYF
.,.,TRBV28,TRBJ2-5,TGTGCCAGCAGTTTAGGGCTCCAAGAGACCCAGTACTTC,CASSLGLQETQYF
.,.,TRBV7-9,TRBJ1-6,TGTGCCAGCAGCTTAGAGGGGGAAAATAATTCACCCCTCCACTTT,CASSLEGENNSPLHF
TRBD1,.,TRBV4-1,TRBJ1-1,TGCGCCAGCAGCCAGTCCGGGACAGGGCTGAACACTGAAGCTTTCTTT,CASSQSGTGLNTEAFF
TRBD2,.,TRBV15,TRBJ2-1,TGTGCCACCAGCCACTCGACTAGCGGGAGGTTCTCCTACAATGAGCAGTTCTTC,CATSHSTSGRFSYNEQFF
.,.,TRBV27,TRBJ2-1,TGTGCCAGCAGTTTATGGGCAGGGGAAAATGAGCAGTTCTTC,CASSLWAGENEQFF
.,.,TRBV4-3,TRBJ1-3,TGCGCCAGCAGCCAGACGGACACGAAGAGCTCTGGAAACACCATATATTTT,CASSQTDTKSSGNTIYF
.,once,TRBV28,TRBJ2-7,TGTGCCAGCAGTTTACCAGACAGCTACGAGCAGTACTTC,CASSLPDSYEQYF
TRBD1,.,TRBV9,TRBJ2-7,TGTGCCAGCAGCGCGACAGGGGCGTCCCCCTACGAGCAGTACTTC,CASSATGASPYEQYF
.,.,TRBV5-5,TRBJ2-5,TGTGCCAGCTCTCCTATGGAGACCCAGTACTTC,CASSPMETQYF
TRBD1,once,TRBV9,TRBJ2-3,TGTGCCAGCAGCGTAGAGGGGGCCCCTCATAGCAGGCAGTATTTT,CASSVEGAPHSRQYF
TRBD1,.,TRBV2,TRBJ1-4,TGTGCCAGCAGTGAATCCCGGGACAGCTTCTGGGAAAAACTGTTTTTT,CASSESRDSFWEKLFF
TRBD1,.,TRBV7-9,TRBJ1-3,TGTGCCAGCAGCTTAGTGGAGGGGGCGGATGGAAACACCATATATTTT,CASSLVEGADGNTIYF
.,.,TRBV28,TRBJ2-1,TGTGCCAGCAGTTTACAGGGGCCCTACAATGAGCAGTTCTTC,CASSLQGPYNEQFF
.,.,TRBV29-1,TRBJ2-7,TGCAGCGTTGTTCTCGGGAGTTGGTACGAGCAGTACTTC,CSVVLGSWYEQYF
.,.,TRBV7-9,TRBJ2-3,TGTGCCAGCACGAAGGGGTCTCTGCAGTCAGATACGCAGTATTTT,CASTKGSLQSDTQYF
.,.,TRBV6-5,TRBJ1-4,TGTGCCAGCAGTTATGGGCTACTTGAGACTAATGAAAAACTGTTTTTT,CASSYGLLETNEKLFF
.,.,TRBV6-6,TRBJ2-1,TGTGCCAGCAGTTACTCATCGGGGGATCCCTACAATGAGCAGTTCTTC,CASSYSSGDPYNEQFF
TRBD1,.,TRBV6-6,TRBJ1-1,TGTGCCAGCAGGACAGGGGAGAACACTGAAGCTTTCTTT,CASRTGENTEAFF
.,.,TRBV6-5,TRBJ1-1,TGTGCCAGCAGCTTCGCACAGGATAGCACTGAAGCTTTCTTT,CASSFAQDSTEAFF
.,.,TRBV21-1,TRBJ1-5,TGTGCCAGCAGCAAAGGAAGACAGGGGGTAGGTCAGCCCCAGCATTTT,CASSKGRQGVGQPQHF
.,.,TRBV4-1,TRBJ1-1,TGCGCCAGCAGCCACTCTGTATCGGGCACTGAAGCTTTCTTT,CASSHSVSGTEAFF